A single sample is the source of the 9 T cell receptor beta chains below, sequenced in a study of T cell responses to AZD1222 COVID-19 vaccine. This table comes from immunoSEQ multiplex PCR, and its TCRdb copy is limited to in-frame clones, with some not included. Of some 120,000 clones in the sample, 90% to 95% were seen once. The material was peripheral blood, obtained on day 0 of AZD1222 vaccination. The source is an adult in good health.

The chain joins TRBV28 to TRBJ1-5; no reliable D call. The ends were cut back, 8 bases at V and 2 bases at J, with 7 bases in the middle. Looked up from germline, CDR1 is MDHEN and CDR2 is SYDVKM. The CDR3 runs 12 residues. The DNA for the CDR3 is TGTGCCAGCGTTTACCGCAATCAGCCCCAGCATTTT. The encoded protein is CASVYRNQPQHF.

The rearrangement joins TRBV28 to TRBJ2-1; 12 bases are a match to TRBD2. The CDR3 contains 15 residues. In germline, CDR1 is MDHEN, CDR2 SYDVKM. With 5 bases clipped from V and 7 bases from J, the junction kept 6 bases outside the gene matches. The CDR3 region is CASSVGLAGFNEQFF. As DNA, the CDR3 is TGTGCCAGCAGTGTGGGACTAGCGGGTTTTAATGAGCAGTTCTTC.

The J gene is TRBJ2-2, the V gene TRBV20-1; 8 nucleotides align to TRBD2. The germline V gene has CDR1 DFQATT and CDR2 SNEGSKA (reference sequence). V trimming: 3 bases; J trimming: 5 bases; junction bases outside the gene matches: 14. This CDR3 has 17 amino acids. CDR3 nucleotides: TGCAGTGCTAGTTTCATTAGCGGGACCTCGAGGACCGGGGAGCTGTTTTTT. Amino acids: CSASFISGTSRTGELFF.

J is TRBJ2-5 and V is TRBV6-5; D not certain. CDR3 length: 12 residues. Trimming left V 5 bases short and J 5 bases short, with 9 bases between. CDR1 and CDR2 (germline): MNHEY, SVGAGI. CDR3 nucleotide sequence: TGTGCCAGCAGTAACAATGGGGAGACCCAGTACTTC. Protein sequence: CASSNNGETQYF.

The chain has TRBV6-4 and TRBJ2-7; 11 bases line up with TRBD1. Germline CDR1 is MRHNA and CDR2 is SNTAGT. CDR3 size: 17 residues. The trim removed 10 bases at V and 5 bases at J, leaving 19 bases unmatched. The CDR3 here is CATPYRIRDRGDHEQYF. In nucleotides, the CDR3 is TGTGCCACTCCCTATCGCATCCGGGACAGGGGGGACCACGAGCAGTACTTC.

The chain uses TRBV12-5 and TRBJ2-4, with D possibly being TRBD1 or TRBD2 (5 bases each). This CDR3 region has 11 residues. The germline CDR1 and CDR2 sequences are LGHNT and FRNRAP. With 6 bases removed from V and 5 bases from J, the gap between germline ends came to 5 bases. This CDR3 reads CASGGQNIQYF. CDR3 nucleotide sequence: TGTGCTAGTGGGGGACAAAACATTCAGTACTTC.

The genes are TRBV4-2 and TRBJ1-1, with D unresolved. Germline V gene sequence: CDR1 LGHNA, CDR2 YNFKEQ. This CDR3 contains 16 residues. V lost 0 bases and J 5 bases, leaving 16 bases between the germline ends. CDR3 sequence (DNA): TGTGCCAGCAGCCAAGACCTCAGGACCAGTAGGACTGAAGCTTTCTTT. Its protein is CASSQDLRTSRTEAFF.

The chain couples TRBV19 to TRBJ1-5, with TRBD1 identical over 7 bases. J was trimmed by 0 bases and V by 5 bases; bases with no gene match: 16. The CDR3 covers 19 residues. The germline gives CDR1 LNHDA, CDR2 SQIVND (reference sequence). The CDR3 bases are TGTGCCAGTAGTGAGACAGGGTCCGTGACCTTTTATAGCAATCAGCCCCAGCATTTT. Translated, it gives CASSETGSVTFYSNQPQHF.

The chain combines TRBV6-1 with TRBJ1-6; maybe TRBD1 (6 bases). The germline CDR1 and CDR2 sequences are MNHNS and SASEGT. The CDR3 is 14 residues long. The germline V and J ends were trimmed by 1 base and 8 bases, with 9 bases remaining between them. The CDR3 loop reads CASSEGQAYSPLHF. The DNA for the CDR3 is TGTGCCAGCAGTGAAGGACAGGCTTATTCACCCCTCCACTTT.